This T cell receptor beta chain was identified during a study of shared clonotypes between healthy human individuals (TCRdb year 2020). General notes on the study: The cohort included a few men and two women between 18 and 49 years of age. For each donor, CD4 naive and CD4 memory were each given three plates, CD8 naive was given two plates, and CD8 memory was given one plate. To estimate repertoire size and how much clonotypes are shared between individuals, the study performed deep sequencing of blood TCR repertoires from roughly five healthy adults. Libraries were prepared and TCR repertoires were sequenced by different laboratories using diverse techniques, in order to increase sequencing depth and limit assay-specific biases. Per donor, leukapheresis produced somewhere between about 0.94 and 9 billion PBMCs. Points the paper makes about the study in general: Even with the large sequencing depth, rarefaction of the sorted-subset datasets indicated that sequencing was incomplete. Higher generation probabilities were observed for clonotypes shared by all four sorted-subset donors than for non-shared clonotypes. Pairwise subsampling indicated that sequencing depth was expected to affect the degree of clonotype sharing among donors. Because the study included a small number of donors, the genetic and exposure-history diversity represented was limited. Sharing across a handful of donors was observed for about 5% of naive CD4, 3.5% of naive CD8, 2.3% of memory CD4, and around 0.44% of memory CD8 clonotypes. Naive subsets generally had larger estimated clonotype richness than memory subsets. Sampling was limited to blood, and TCR repertoires in tissue likely differ from TCR repertoires in blood.

With respect to this clone: Its antigen is still unknown. The record has no base qualities; no much larger clone is one base away.

CD8 naive samples consisted of CD45RO-negative cells that were positively selected for CCR7, yielding a CD45RA+CCR7+ population without TemRA cells. Healthy HIV-negative adults with no recently reported acute infections or vaccinations were included as donors. All donors were Caucasian adults living in Nashville, Tennessee, USA. After blood collection by leukapheresis, PBMCs were isolated using Ficoll-Histopaque density gradient centrifugation and then cryopreserved in the vapor phase of liquid nitrogen. Purity and quantity of every magnetically sorted T cell population were checked by analytical flow cytometry. Genomic DNA was isolated from every sorted fraction and measured by UV absorbance on a Nanodrop 2000c. Using the deep immunoSEQ assay, TCR CDR3 regions were amplified from genomic DNA by multiplex PCR. For each cell subset, the extracted genomic DNA was distributed evenly across all wells of several immunoSEQ 96-well plates, and each plate served as one replicate. Each replicate PCR for sorted subsets received roughly 200 ng genomic DNA, equal to about 29,000 T cell genomes. Purified libraries were measured with a Qubit 3.0 fluorometer, size-checked on a Bioanalyzer 2100, and measured again with the KAPA Library Quantification kit. Every immunoSEQ 96-well plate was sequenced on a separate single-read 150-cycle Illumina NextSeq 550 flow cell. The study's processing was this. Because the immunoSEQ output held only junctional sequences and lacked quality scores, the filtering could not match the filtering applied to full-length reads. To assign V/J genes and CDR3, sequences were annotated using PyIR, a Python wrapper for IgBLAST v1.9, with IMGT germline references. Reads with weak V/J assignments (E-value above 1e-6), missing CDR3, stop codons, out-of-frame junctions, or ambiguous translated residues were removed. A V3J clonotype was defined by an identical inferred V gene, J gene, and CDR3 amino acid sequence. The percentage overlap between two repertoires was calculated by dividing the number of shared unique clonotypes by the size of the smaller repertoire. Richness of each repertoire was evaluated using RTK rarefaction, the Chao1 estimator, and Recon v2.1 estimates of unobserved clonotypes. For all TCRbeta clonotypes obtained by the gDNA method from four donors, generation probabilities were computed with OLGA. TCRdb provides this immuneACCESS table in a form limited to in-frame rearrangements. Some clones are lacking; in checked studies, under half of them reflect an unresolved V gene, and why the rest are absent is not known. The V and J calls and the clone size are those of that table, but D and trimming were determined from the DNA. Recorded for this sample are 1.5 million to 2.5 million clones; approximately 94% of them occurred a single time. Together, the top ten hold around 1.2% of the sample.

V and J lose 1 base and 2 bases, and a span of 8 bases separates them. CDR1 and CDR2, looked up from the germline V gene, are SGHTA and FQGNSA. From the cysteine up to the phenylalanine, the CDR3 has a length of 14 residues. CDR3 DNA only is kept here, 42 bases in frame from base 1. Sequencing was done on a sample of naive CD8+ T cells sorted from blood. Interpreted using the paper, the cell subset or site label stands for: CD45RA+CCR7+. This TCR derives from a man between 18 and 29 years old in good health. The chain employs TRBV7-2 and TRBJ1-2; the D gene is possibly TRBD1, with 5 bases matching. The CDR3 protein: CASSLGPGNYGYTF. At the DNA level, the sequence is TGTGCCAGCAGCTTAGGACCAGGGAACTATGGCTACACCTTC.